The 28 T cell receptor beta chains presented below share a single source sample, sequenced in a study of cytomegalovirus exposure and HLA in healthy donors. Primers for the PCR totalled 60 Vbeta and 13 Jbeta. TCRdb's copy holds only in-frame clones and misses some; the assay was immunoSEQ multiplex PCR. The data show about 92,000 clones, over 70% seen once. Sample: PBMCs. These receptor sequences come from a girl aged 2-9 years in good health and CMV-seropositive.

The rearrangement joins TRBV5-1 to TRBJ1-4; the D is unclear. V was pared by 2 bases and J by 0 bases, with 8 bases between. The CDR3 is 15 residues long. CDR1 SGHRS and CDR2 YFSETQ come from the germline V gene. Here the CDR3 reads CASSFNPATNEKLFF. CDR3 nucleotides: TGCGCCAGCAGCTTTAATCCCGCAACTAATGAAAAACTGTTTTTT. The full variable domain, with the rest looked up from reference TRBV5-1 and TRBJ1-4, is KAGVTQTPRYLIKTRGQQVTLSCSPISGHRSVSWYQQTPGQGLQFLFEYFSETQRNKGNFPGRFSGRQFSNSRSEMNVSTLELGDSALYLCASSFNPATNEKLFFGSGTQLSVL.

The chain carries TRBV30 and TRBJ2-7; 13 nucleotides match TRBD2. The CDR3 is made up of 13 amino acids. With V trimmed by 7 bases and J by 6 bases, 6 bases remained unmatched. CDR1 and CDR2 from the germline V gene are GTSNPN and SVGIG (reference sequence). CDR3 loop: CAYHGLAGAEQYF. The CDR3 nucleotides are TGTGCCTACCACGGACTAGCGGGAGCCGAGCAGTACTTC.

The CDR3 is CASKFGGAGEGYTF. The CDR3 coding sequence is TGTGCCAGCAAGTTCGGGGGAGCAGGAGAGGGCTACACCTTC. The V call is TRBV28, the J call TRBJ1-2; tentative D call: TRBD1 (5 bases). The CDR3 loop spans 14 amino acids. Germline V gene lookup returns CDR1 MDHEN and CDR2 SYDVKM. With 7 bases removed from V and 8 bases from J, the gap between germline ends came to 20 bases.

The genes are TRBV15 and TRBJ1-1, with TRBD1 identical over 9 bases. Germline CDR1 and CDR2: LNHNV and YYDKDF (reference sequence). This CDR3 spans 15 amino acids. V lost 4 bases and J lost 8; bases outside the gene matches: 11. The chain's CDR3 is CATSMWTGARLEAFF. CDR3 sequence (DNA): TGTGCCACCAGCATGTGGACAGGGGCCCGATTAGAAGCTTTCTTT. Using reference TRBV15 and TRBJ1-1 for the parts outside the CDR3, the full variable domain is DAMVIQNPRYQVTQFGKPVTLSCSQTLNHNVMYWYQQKSSQAPKLLFHYYDKDFNNEADTPDNFQSRRPNTSFCFLDIRSPGLGDTAMYLCATSMWTGARLEAFFGQGTRLTVV.

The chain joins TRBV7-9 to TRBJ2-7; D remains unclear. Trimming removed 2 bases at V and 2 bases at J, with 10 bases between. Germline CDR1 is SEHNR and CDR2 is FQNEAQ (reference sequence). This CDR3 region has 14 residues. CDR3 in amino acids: CASSLKAPTYEQYF. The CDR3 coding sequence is TGTGCCAGCAGCTTAAAAGCTCCGACCTACGAGCAGTACTTC.

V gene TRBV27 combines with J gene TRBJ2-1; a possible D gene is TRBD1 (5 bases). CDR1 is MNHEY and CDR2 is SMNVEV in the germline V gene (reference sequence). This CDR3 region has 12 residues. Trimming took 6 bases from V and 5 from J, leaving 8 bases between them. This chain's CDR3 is CASRGLDNEQFF. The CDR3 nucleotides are TGTGCCAGCAGGGGGCTGGACAATGAGCAGTTCTTC.

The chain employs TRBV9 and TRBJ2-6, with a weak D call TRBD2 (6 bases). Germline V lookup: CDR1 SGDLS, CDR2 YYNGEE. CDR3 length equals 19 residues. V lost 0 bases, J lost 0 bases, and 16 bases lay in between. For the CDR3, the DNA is TGTGCCAGCAGCGTAGAGGACCTCGGGGGTTACTCTGGGGCCAACGTCCTGACTTTC. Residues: CASSVEDLGGYSGANVLTF. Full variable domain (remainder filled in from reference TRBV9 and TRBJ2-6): DSGVTQTPKHLITATGQRVTLRCSPRSGDLSVYWYQQSLDQGLQFLIQYYNGEERAKGNILERFSAQQFPDLHSELNLSSLELGDSALYFCASSVEDLGGYSGANVLTFGAGSRLTVL.

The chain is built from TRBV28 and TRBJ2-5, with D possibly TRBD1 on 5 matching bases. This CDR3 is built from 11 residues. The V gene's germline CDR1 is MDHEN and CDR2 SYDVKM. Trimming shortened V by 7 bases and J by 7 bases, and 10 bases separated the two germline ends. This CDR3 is CASTGKGTQYF. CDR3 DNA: TGTGCCAGCACAGGGAAGGGGACCCAGTACTTC.

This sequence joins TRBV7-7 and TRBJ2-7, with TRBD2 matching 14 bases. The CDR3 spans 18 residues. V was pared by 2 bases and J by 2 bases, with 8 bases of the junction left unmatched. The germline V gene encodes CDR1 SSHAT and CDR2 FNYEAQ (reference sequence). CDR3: CASSLSPGTSGGTYEQYF. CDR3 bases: TGTGCCAGCAGCTTATCCCCAGGGACTAGCGGGGGTACCTACGAGCAGTACTTC.

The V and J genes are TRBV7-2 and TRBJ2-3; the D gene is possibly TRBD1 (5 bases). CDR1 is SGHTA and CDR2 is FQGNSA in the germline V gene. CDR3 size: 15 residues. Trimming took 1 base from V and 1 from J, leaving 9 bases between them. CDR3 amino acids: CASSLGAGRTDTQYF. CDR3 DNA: TGTGCCAGCAGCTTAGGGGCAGGGCGCACAGATACGCAGTATTTT.

The CDR3 is CASSVNGLRFALAGFYEQYF. CDR3 DNA sequence: TGTGCCAGCAGCGTCAATGGGTTGAGGTTTGCACTAGCGGGATTCTACGAGCAGTACTTC. The chain recombines TRBV5-8 with TRBJ2-7; TRBD2 matches 10 bases. The CDR3 runs to 20 residues. Germline V gives CDR1 SGHTS, CDR2 YDEGEE. J lost 3 bases, V lost 4 bases, and 22 bases had no gene match.

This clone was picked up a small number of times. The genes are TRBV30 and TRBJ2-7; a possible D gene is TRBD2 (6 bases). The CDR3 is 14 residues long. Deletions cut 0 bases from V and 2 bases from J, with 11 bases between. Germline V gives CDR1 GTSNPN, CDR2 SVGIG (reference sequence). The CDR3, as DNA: TGTGCCTGGAGTGTGGGACTGGGAGCCTACGAGCAGTACTTC. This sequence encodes CAWSVGLGAYEQYF.

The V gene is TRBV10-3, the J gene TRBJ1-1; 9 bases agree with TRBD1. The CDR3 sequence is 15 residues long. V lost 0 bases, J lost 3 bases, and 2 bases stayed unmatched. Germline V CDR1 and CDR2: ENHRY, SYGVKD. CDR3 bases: TGTGCCATCAGTGAGTCGGGGGACAGGGACACTGAAGCTTTCTTT. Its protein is CAISESGDRDTEAFF.

CDR3 DNA: TGTGCCAGCAGCAATACAGATTATAGCAATCAGCCCCAGCATTTT. Protein: CASSNTDYSNQPQHF. The chain uses TRBV2 and TRBJ1-5, with unresolved D. The CDR3 sequence is 15 residues long. Trimming cost V 6 bases and J 0 bases, with 12 bases left between them. Germline V lookup: CDR1 SNHLY, CDR2 FYNNEI.

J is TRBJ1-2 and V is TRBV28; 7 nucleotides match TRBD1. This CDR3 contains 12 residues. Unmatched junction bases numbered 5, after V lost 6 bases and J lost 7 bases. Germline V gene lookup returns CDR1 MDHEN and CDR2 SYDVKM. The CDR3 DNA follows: TGTGCCAGCAGAGGACAGGAGTCTGGCTACACCTTC. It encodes CASRGQESGYTF.

CDR3 bases: TGTGCCAGCAGCTTGGCCAGGCAGGGCCGCTACGAGCAGTACTTC. Residues: CASSLARQGRYEQYF. The chain links TRBV7-2 to TRBJ2-7; the D gene is possibly TRBD1 (5 bases). Germline-derived CDR1 and CDR2 are SGHTA and FQGNSA. V was trimmed by 3 bases and J by 3 bases, leaving 15 bases between them. The CDR3 runs to 15 residues. Filled out from reference TRBV7-2 and TRBJ2-7, the complete variable domain reads GAGVSQSPSNKVTEKGKDVELRCDPISGHTALYWYRQSLGQGLEFLIYFQGNSAPDKSGLPSDRFSAERTGGSVSTLTIQRTQQEDSAVYLCASSLARQGRYEQYFGPGTRLTVT.

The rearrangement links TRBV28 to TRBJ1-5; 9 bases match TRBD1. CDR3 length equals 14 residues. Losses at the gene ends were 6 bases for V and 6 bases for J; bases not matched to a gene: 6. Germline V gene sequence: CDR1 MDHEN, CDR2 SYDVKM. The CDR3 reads CASRGQGDSQPQHF. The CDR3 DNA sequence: TGTGCCAGCAGGGGACAGGGCGACTCTCAGCCCCAGCATTTT.

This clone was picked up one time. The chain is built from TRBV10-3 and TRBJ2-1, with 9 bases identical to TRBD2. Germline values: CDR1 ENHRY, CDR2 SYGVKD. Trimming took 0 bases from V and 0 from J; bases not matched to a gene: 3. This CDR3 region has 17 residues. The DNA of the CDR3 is TGTGCCATCAGTGAGTCACCTAGCGGGAACTCCTACAATGAGCAGTTCTTC. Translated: CAISESPSGNSYNEQFF.

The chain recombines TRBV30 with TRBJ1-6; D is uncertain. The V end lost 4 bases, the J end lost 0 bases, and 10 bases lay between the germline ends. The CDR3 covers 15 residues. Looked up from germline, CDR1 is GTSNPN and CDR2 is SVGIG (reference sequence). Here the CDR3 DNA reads TGTGCCTGGAAGTCGGGGAGCTCCTATAATTCACCCCTCCACTTT. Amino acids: CAWKSGSSYNSPLHF.

Here the CDR3 reads CASRTPGGELFF. CDR3 in DNA: TGTGCCAGCCGTACACCGGGCGGGGAGCTGTTTTTT. The chain links TRBV11-3 to TRBJ2-2; D gene unclear. Germline V gene sequence: CDR1 SGHNT, CDR2 YENEEA. Trimming stripped 8 bases from V and 7 bases from J, with 11 bases between. The CDR3 totals 12 residues.

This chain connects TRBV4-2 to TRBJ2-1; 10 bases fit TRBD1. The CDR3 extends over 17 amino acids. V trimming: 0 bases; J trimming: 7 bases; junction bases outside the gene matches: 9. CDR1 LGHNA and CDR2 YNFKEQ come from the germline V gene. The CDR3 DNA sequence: TGTGCCAGCAGCCAAGAATCCAGACAGGGGGCCGGGAATGAGCAGTTCTTC. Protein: CASSQESRQGAGNEQFF.

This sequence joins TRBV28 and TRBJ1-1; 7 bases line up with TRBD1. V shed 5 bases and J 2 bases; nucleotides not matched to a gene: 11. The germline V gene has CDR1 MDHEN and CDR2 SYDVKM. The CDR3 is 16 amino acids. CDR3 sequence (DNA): TGTGCCAGCAGTCCCCCCCCGGGACAGACTAACACTGAAGCTTTCTTT. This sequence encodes CASSPPPGQTNTEAFF.

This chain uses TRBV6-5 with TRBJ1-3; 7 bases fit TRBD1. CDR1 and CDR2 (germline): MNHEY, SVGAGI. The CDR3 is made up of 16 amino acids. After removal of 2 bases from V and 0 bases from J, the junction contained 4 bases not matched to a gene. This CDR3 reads CASSYQGQSSGNTIYF. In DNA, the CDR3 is TGTGCCAGCAGTTACCAGGGACAGAGCTCTGGAAACACCATATATTTT.

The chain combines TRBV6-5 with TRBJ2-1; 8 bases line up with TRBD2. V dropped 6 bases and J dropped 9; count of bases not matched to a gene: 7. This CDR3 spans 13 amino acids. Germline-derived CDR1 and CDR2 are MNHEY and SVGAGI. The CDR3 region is CASSRGLAGEQFF. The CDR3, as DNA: TGTGCCAGCAGCCGCGGACTAGCTGGTGAGCAGTTCTTC.

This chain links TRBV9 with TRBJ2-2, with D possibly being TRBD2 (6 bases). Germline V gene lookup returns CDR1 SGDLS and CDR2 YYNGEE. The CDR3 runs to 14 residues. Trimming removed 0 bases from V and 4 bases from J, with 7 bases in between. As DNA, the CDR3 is TGTGCCAGCAGCGTAGCGGGAGTCACCGGGGAGCTGTTTTTT. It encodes CASSVAGVTGELFF.

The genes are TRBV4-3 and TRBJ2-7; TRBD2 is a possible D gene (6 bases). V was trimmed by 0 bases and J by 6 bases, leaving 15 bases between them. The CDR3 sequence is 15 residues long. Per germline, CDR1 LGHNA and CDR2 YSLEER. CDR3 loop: CASSQEKDLGGEQYF. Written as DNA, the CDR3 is TGCGCCAGCAGCCAAGAGAAAGATCTCGGGGGCGAGCAGTACTTC.

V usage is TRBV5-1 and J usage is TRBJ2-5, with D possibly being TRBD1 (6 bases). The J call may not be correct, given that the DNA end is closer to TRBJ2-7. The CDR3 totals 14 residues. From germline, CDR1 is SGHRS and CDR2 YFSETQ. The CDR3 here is CASSLVTGPYEQYF. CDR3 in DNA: TGCGCCAGCAGCTTGGTCACAGGGCCCTACGAGCAGTACTTC.

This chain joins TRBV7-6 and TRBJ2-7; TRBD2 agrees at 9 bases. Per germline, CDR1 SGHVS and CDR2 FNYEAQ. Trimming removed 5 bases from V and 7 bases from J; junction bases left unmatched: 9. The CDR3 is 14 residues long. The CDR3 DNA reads TGTGCCAGCAGCCCAGCGGGAGGTTCCCTTGAGCAGTACTTC. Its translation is CASSPAGGSLEQYF.